Below are 15 T cell receptor beta chains sequenced from a single sample in a study of beta chain features in type 1 diabetes (dated by TCRdb to the late 2010s). Antigens of these TCRs are unknown. The paper's findings and limits, for the study overall: In all four CD4+ subsets, TCRB CDR3 length was moderately but significantly shorter in type 1 diabetes patients.

Library preparation employed the immunoSEQ multiplex PCR assay. The High Capacity cDNA Reverse Transcription Kit was used to reverse transcribe all of the isolated RNA, meaning that expressed TCRB transcripts were what got sequenced. The immuneACCESS repertoire file appears here via TCRdb, limited to in-frame rearrangements. These files lack a portion of the clones; in checked studies, under half of the deficit traces to unresolved V genes, and the cause of the others is not known. This sample has around 710,000 clones in its table, and around 12% of those were observed once. The ten biggest clones cover roughly 0.12% of the sample. Sequenced: naive CD4+ T cells from blood. What this sample's cell subset or site label stands for: true naive CD4+ T cells. The source is a man aged 30-40 years with type 1 diabetes.

Notes on this clone: Its ends do not fully match the called genes, so a read error is possible. This chain connects TRBV10-3 to TRBJ2-7; possibly TRBD2 for D (5 bases). CDR1 is ENHRY and CDR2 is SYGVKD in the germline V gene. There are 13 residues in the CDR3. CDR3 in amino acids: CAINEGTLYEQYF. CDR3 nucleotides: TGTGCCATCAATGAGGGAACCTTATACGAGCAGTACTTC.

The chain carries TRBV6-1 and TRBJ2-7; 10 bases are a match to TRBD1. Unmatched junction bases numbered 5, after V lost 5 bases and J lost 4 bases. The CDR3 has 14 residues. The germline gives CDR1 MNHNS, CDR2 SASEGT. This chain's CDR3 is CASSNPGQGYEQYF. CDR3 nucleotides: TGTGCCAGCAGTAACCCGGGACAGGGGTACGAGCAGTACTTC.

This clone came up a few times. The chain links TRBV19 to TRBJ2-3; D not certain. This CDR3 contains 14 residues. V was clipped by 4 bases and J by 4 bases, with 12 bases between them. Germline V CDR1 and CDR2: LNHDA, SQIVND (reference sequence). The CDR3 DNA sequence: TGTGCCAGTAGTAGCTCCTGGGGTGCAGATACGCAGTATTTT. The encoded protein is CASSSSWGADTQYF.

CDR3 residues: CASLIVRGGPTDTQYF. DNA of the CDR3: TGTGCCAGCTTGATTGTCCGCGGGGGGCCCACAGATACGCAGTATTTT. The rearrangement links TRBV7-2 to TRBJ2-3; TRBD2 matches 8 bases. The ends lost 8 bases at V and 2 bases at J; junction bases unmatched: 12. The CDR3 consists of 16 residues. Germline values: CDR1 SGHTA, CDR2 FQGNSA.

This clone was seen a handful of times. The V gene is TRBV5-1, the J gene TRBJ2-5, with 7 bases that match TRBD2. In germline, CDR1 is SGHRS, CDR2 YFSETQ. V dropped 4 bases and J dropped 2; count of bases not matched to a gene: 5. This CDR3 comprises 14 residues. The CDR3 bases are TGCGCCAGCAGCCCCGGGACTACTCAAGAGACCCAGTACTTC. This translates into CASSPGTTQETQYF. The full variable domain, its missing parts supplied by reference TRBV5-1 and TRBJ2-5, is KAGVTQTPRYLIKTRGQQVTLSCSPISGHRSVSWYQQTPGQGLQFLFEYFSETQRNKGNFPGRFSGRQFSNSRSEMNVSTLELGDSALYLCASSPGTTQETQYFGPGTRLLVL.

This clone was seen more than once but under ten times. The chain carries TRBV25-1 and TRBJ2-7; D tentatively reads TRBD1 or TRBD2 (5 bases each). This CDR3 contains 14 residues. V was pared by 2 bases and J by 4 bases, with 12 bases between. The V gene's germline CDR1 is MGHDK and CDR2 SYGVNS. The CDR3 DNA follows: TGTGCCAGCAGTGAACAGACATGGGGGTACGAGCAGTACTTC. Its protein product is CASSEQTWGYEQYF.

The chain carries TRBV7-2 and TRBJ2-7; D is uncertain. CDR3 size: 13 residues. Germline CDR1 reads SGHTA; CDR2 reads FQGNSA. With 5 bases removed from V and 7 bases from J, the gap between germline ends came to 15 bases. The CDR3 region is CASSPGPDREQYF. CDR3 nucleotides: TGTGCCAGCAGCCCAGGACCAGACCGGGAGCAGTACTTC.

J is TRBJ2-3 and V is TRBV9, with 7 bases identical to TRBD1. CDR3 length: 14 residues. After removal of 3 bases from V and 6 bases from J, the junction contained 7 bases not matched to a gene. Germline values: CDR1 SGDLS, CDR2 YYNGEE. CDR3: CASSGPGGRDTQYF. Written as DNA, the CDR3 is TGTGCCAGCAGCGGACCAGGGGGAAGGGATACGCAGTATTTT. Drawing the rest from reference TRBV9 and TRBJ2-3, the complete variable domain is DSGVTQTPKHLITATGQRVTLRCSPRSGDLSVYWYQQSLDQGLQFLIQYYNGEERAKGNILERFSAQQFPDLHSELNLSSLELGDSALYFCASSGPGGRDTQYFGPGTRLTVL.

This clone turned up a few times. The chain employs TRBV28 and TRBJ2-7; 9 nucleotides align to TRBD1. There are 16 residues in the CDR3. V gave up 4 bases and J gave up 0 bases; unmatched junction bases: 7. In germline, CDR1 is MDHEN, CDR2 SYDVKM. The CDR3 protein is CASSSPGQGPSYEQYF. DNA of the CDR3: TGTGCCAGCAGTTCACCGGGACAGGGTCCCTCCTACGAGCAGTACTTC.

This clone was picked up a small number of times. This chain connects TRBV29-1 to TRBJ1-5; 10 bases are a match to TRBD1. V gave up 6 bases and J gave up 5 bases; unmatched junction bases: 4. The CDR3 is 13 residues long. Germline CDR1 is SQVTM and CDR2 is ANQGSEA. CDR3 nucleotides: TGCAGCGTAGGACAGGGGGACTATCAGCCCCAGCATTTT. It codes for CSVGQGDYQPQHF.

The table lists this clone with a few counts. The chain recombines TRBV25-1 with TRBJ1-2; tentatively, D is TRBD1 (5 bases). The CDR3 extends over 14 amino acids. Per germline, CDR1 MGHDK and CDR2 SYGVNS. The V and J ends lost 3 bases and 7 bases respectively, with 15 bases between them. CDR3: CASSEGGRLGGYTF. The CDR3 region has the DNA TGTGCCAGCAGTGAGGGGGGAAGGTTAGGTGGCTACACCTTC.

This clone was detected only a few times. The chain links TRBV5-1 to TRBJ2-2, with D perhaps assigned TRBD1 or TRBD2 (5 bases each). Germline V gene lookup returns CDR1 SGHRS and CDR2 YFSETQ. Trimming pared 0 bases from V and 3 bases from J, leaving 9 bases between. The CDR3 runs to 15 residues. CDR3 nucleotides: TGCGCCAGCAGCTTGGCAGTGGGGGACACCGGGGAGCTGTTTTTT. Amino acids: CASSLAVGDTGELFF.

This chain joins TRBV7-2 and TRBJ2-3; D might be TRBD2 (6 bases). Per germline, CDR1 SGHTA and CDR2 FQGNSA. Trimming pared 6 bases from V and 5 bases from J, leaving 24 bases between. CDR3 length: 17 amino acids. CDR3 DNA: TGTGCCAGCAGTATGAGGAGGGGCCCTAGCCAGGTAGATACGCAGTATTTT. Its translation: CASSMRRGPSQVDTQYF.

V usage is TRBV9 and J usage is TRBJ1-6; D is uncertain. V shed 4 bases and J shed 8 bases, with 16 bases lying between them. Germline values: CDR1 SGDLS, CDR2 YYNGEE. The length of the CDR3 is 15 residues. CDR3 region: CASSSRLGSDSPLHF. The CDR3 DNA follows: TGTGCCAGCAGCTCACGTCTTGGTTCAGATTCACCCCTCCACTTT.

This clone showed up just once. The rearrangement links TRBV15 to TRBJ2-7, with D perhaps matching TRBD1 (6 bases). V shed 1 base and J shed 2 bases, with 12 bases lying between them. Germline CDR1 LNHNV, CDR2 YYDKDF (reference sequence). CDR3 length equals 15 residues. The CDR3 spells CATSRGGQSAYEQYF. Written as DNA, the CDR3 is TGTGCCACCAGCAGAGGCGGACAGTCCGCCTACGAGCAGTACTTC.